This T cell receptor (beta chain) was recovered during a study of Ad26.COV2.S vaccination and SARS-CoV-2 variants. Across the whole study: The authors gave Ad26.COV2.S intramuscularly, either once or twice 56 days apart. Broader study findings: Similar non-spike TCR breadth was observed in recipients of vaccine and of placebo. Following vaccination, spike-specific CD8+ and CD4+ T cell responses reportedly exhibited substantial breadth.

The table lists this clone with a few counts. What it binds is unknown. In the same sample, other DNA sequences code for this CDR3. Noted treatment: about 20 received Ad26.COV2.S at low or high dose, single or two shots; about 5 received placebo; per-sample allocation not given. Samples analyzed were those drawn on day 63 after the first vaccine or placebo injection. This adult donor, from Boston, was 18-55 years old. V shed 3 bases and J shed 6 bases, with 9 bases lying between them. Germline V gene lookup returns CDR1 DFQATT and CDR2 SNEGSKA (reference sequence). This CDR3 contains 13 residues. Clones were sequenced by immunoSEQ multiplex PCR, and TCRdb holds only the in-frame ones, with some missing. The repertoire holds 350,000 to 550,000 clones, with 80% to 90% as singletons.

The source material was peripheral blood, sampled in a trial of Ad26.COV2.S vaccine versus placebo. V is TRBV20-1 and J is TRBJ1-6; D is perhaps TRBD1 (5 bases). This TCR was recovered from a person between 18 and 59 years old who received the Ad26.COV2.S COVID-19 vaccine or a placebo. The CDR3 region has the DNA TGCAGTGCTAGTCGCGACAGTAATTCACCCCTCCACTTT. Protein sequence: CSASRDSNSPLHF.